This paragraph covers one T cell receptor (beta chain) sequence. Its antigen remains unknown. Orbital computed tomography, together with clinical symptoms, serum thyroxine, TRAb and thyroid ultrasound, was used for diagnosis. Beta-chain TCR CDR3 regions were amplified from RNA transcripts. Second-round multiplex PCR followed a first-round RT-PCR using HTBI primers. Using its own MiXCR run on the multiplex PCR reads, TCRdb lists one record per CDR3 protein. The sample includes 200,000 to 250,000 distinct CDR3 sequences, roughly 21% of them seen just once. The data were taken from a study of Graves' ophthalmopathy and Graves' hyperthyroidism. On the study more broadly: At initial diagnosis, peripheral blood was obtained, and this preceded any treatment.

Whole-study results and caveats: Distinction of ophthalmopathy from stable hyperthyroidism by a 13-signature model reached over 85% sensitivity and 70% to 83% specificity. Forecasting of ophthalmopathy progression by the model achieved roughly 69% sensitivity and about 77% specificity.

V lost 3 bases and J lost 4, with 10 bases in between. The CDR3 consists of 13 residues. Germline loops: CDR1 SNHLY, CDR2 FYNNEI. The V call is TRBV2, the J call TRBJ2-7; D is undetermined. Specimen: peripheral blood. The clonotype originates from a woman in her forties or fifties with Graves' ophthalmopathy. The CDR3 DNA is TGTGCCAGCAGTGAGAGTCCAGGATACGAGCAGTACTTC. As protein: CASSESPGYEQYF.